This T cell receptor (beta chain) emerged from a study of PD-1 blockade in classical Hodgkin lymphoma (dated by TCRdb to the early 2020s). Broadly, across the study: Nivolumab dosing was 3 mg/kg intravenously every 2 weeks, continuing until either disease progression or unacceptable toxicity. A peripheral blood immune signature of response to PD-1 blockade in classical Hodgkin lymphoma was defined using TCR beta sequencing and CyTOF. The investigation overall reported the following: Newly diagnosed patients were reported to have lower baseline TCR diversity than healthy donors, and relapsed/refractory patients were reported to have lower baseline TCR diversity still. The study was restricted to a single clinical trial cohort, and the causes of repertoire differences, possibly disease activity or prior therapy, were left undefined. CD4+ but not CD8+ TCR diversity rose significantly by C4D1 (p=0.0027 vs p=0.16), most apparent in complete responders (p=0.02). Trial patients achieving complete response had baseline diversity similar to newly diagnosed patients, whereas partial responders and progressors had significantly lower diversity. Diversity was lower in patients who began nivolumab less than 1 year after ASCT, so these patients were left out of later analyses to avoid confounding by immune reconstitution.

Genomic DNA was extracted with the Qiagen DNeasy kit from unsorted PBMCs and from negatively selected CD4+ and CD8+ fractions. TCR beta CDR3 regions were subjected to amplification by immunoSEQ multiplex PCR with primers that anneal to V and J segments. A synthetic immune receptor repertoire was used to minimize amplification bias, and any residual bias was removed computationally once sequencing was done. Processing in the source paper ran as follows. Repertoire diversity was quantified as the Shannon entropy index using custom Python scripts. Unsorted, CD4+ and CD8+ repertoires were analyzed separately, except in combined analyses where CD4+ and CD8+ sequences were merged in silico. Clonal expansion was defined as at least a 2-fold frequency increase after treatment relative to C1D1, with a pseudocount of 0.5 for undetected baseline clones. Singleton clones were defined as clones with 0 or 1 copy at C1D1, and non-singleton clones were defined as clones with 2 or more copies. Clones expanded in unsorted samples were assigned a CD4+, CD8+ or unknown annotation through matching of protein sequences in sorted samples from the same patient. Wilcoxon tests on paired samples were used to test diversity changes from C1D1 to C4D1. Imported from immuneACCESS, the table was reduced by TCRdb to in-frame sequences with V and J called. These copies leave out some clones; in studies compared against another copy, an unresolved V gene accounts for under half, and the cause of the remainder is not known. Clone size and V and J calls were adopted from that table, with D and trimming inferred from the DNA. This sample gives 38,000 or so clones in total; about nine tenths of them show up just once. The top ten constitute around 9.7% of the sample.

Details on this clone: Its antigen remains undetermined. No clone much larger than this one lies a single base away; base qualities are absent.

What the time point label conveys for this sample: cycle 1 day 1 (C1D1), immediately before nivolumab initiation. All trial patients had relapsed after autologous stem cell transplantation, with cohorts A, B and C differing in prior brentuximab vedotin exposure. The trial cohort comprised some 60 patients with relapsed/refractory classical Hodgkin lymphoma whose best overall responses were complete response, partial response or progressive disease. Trial patients were treated with single-agent nivolumab in the multi-cohort phase II CheckMate 205 trial. An independent review committee assessed best overall response by applying the 2007 International Working Group response criteria. Trial PBMCs were obtained immediately prior to nivolumab initiation (C1D1) and on therapy at cycle 2 day 1 and cycle 4 day 1. Peripheral blood was collected in 8 mL Vacutainer Cell Preparation Tubes, from which PBMCs were isolated by centrifugation and then cryopreserved.

The sequenced sample was peripheral blood mononuclear cells (PBMCs), obtained at baseline. The TCR was taken from a human donor with classical Hodgkin lymphoma.

The sequenced DNA: TGTGCCAGCACCCCCCGGCTGGACGGTGAAGCTTTCTTT. This is translated as CASTPRLDGEAFF. Recombination linked TRBV27 to TRBJ1-1; the D segment cannot be called with confidence. From the cysteine through the phenylalanine, the CDR3 covers 13 amino acids. The DNA shown is the 39-base CDR3, in frame from base 1. The junction shows trimming of 7 bases on V and 7 bases on J, plus 16 bases between the germline ends. CDR1 and CDR2 are drawn from the germline V gene (reference sequence): MNHEY, SMNVEV.